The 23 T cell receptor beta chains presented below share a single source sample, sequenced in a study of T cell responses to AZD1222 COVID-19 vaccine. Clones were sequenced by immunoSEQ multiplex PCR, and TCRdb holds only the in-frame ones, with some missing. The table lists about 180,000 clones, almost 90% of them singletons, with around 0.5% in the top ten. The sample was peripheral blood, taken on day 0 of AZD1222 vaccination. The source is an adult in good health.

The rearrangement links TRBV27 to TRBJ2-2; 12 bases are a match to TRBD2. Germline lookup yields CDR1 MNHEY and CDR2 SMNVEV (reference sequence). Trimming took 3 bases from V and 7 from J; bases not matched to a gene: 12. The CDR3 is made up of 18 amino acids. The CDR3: CASSFLLAGGPGGGELFF. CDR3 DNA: TGTGCCAGCAGTTTCCTTCTAGCGGGGGGGCCTGGCGGCGGGGAGCTGTTTTTT.

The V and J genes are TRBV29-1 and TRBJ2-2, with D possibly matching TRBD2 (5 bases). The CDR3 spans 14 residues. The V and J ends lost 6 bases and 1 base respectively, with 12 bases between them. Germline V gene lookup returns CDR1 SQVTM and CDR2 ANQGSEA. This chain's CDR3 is CSVLGGRNTGELFF. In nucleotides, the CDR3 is TGCAGCGTCCTTGGCGGGCGGAACACCGGGGAGCTGTTTTTT.

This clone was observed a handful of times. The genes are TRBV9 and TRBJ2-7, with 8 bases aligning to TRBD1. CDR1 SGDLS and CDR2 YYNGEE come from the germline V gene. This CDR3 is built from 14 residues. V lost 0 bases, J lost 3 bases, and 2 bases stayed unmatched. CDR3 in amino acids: CASSVEQGGYEQYF. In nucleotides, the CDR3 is TGTGCCAGCAGCGTAGAACAGGGGGGCTACGAGCAGTACTTC.

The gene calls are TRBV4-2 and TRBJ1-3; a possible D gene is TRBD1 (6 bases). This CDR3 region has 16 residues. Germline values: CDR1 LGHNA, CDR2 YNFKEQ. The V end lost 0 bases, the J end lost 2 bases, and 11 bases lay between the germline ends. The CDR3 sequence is CASSQEGTGTGNTIYF. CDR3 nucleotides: TGTGCCAGCAGCCAAGAAGGCACAGGGACTGGAAACACCATATATTTT.

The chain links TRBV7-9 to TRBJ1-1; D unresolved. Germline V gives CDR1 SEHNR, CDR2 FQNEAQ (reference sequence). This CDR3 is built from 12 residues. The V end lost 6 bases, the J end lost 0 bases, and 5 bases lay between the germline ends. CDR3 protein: CASRQLNTEAFF. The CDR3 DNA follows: TGTGCCAGCAGGCAGTTGAACACTGAAGCTTTCTTT. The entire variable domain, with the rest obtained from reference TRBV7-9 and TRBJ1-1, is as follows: DTGVSQNPRHKITKRGQNVTFRCDPISEHNRLYWYRQTLGQGPEFLTYFQNEAQLEKSRLLSDRFSAERPKGSFSTLEIQRTEQGDSAMYLCASRQLNTEAFFGQGTRLTVV.

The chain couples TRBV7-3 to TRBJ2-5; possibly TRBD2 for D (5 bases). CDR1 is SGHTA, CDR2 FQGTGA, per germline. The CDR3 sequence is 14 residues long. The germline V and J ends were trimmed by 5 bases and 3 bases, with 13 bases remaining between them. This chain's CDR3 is CASSIMASKETQYF. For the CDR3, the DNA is TGTGCCAGCAGCATAATGGCTAGCAAAGAGACCCAGTACTTC. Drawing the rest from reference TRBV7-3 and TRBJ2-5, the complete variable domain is GAGVSQTPSNKVTEKGKYVELRCDPISGHTALYWYRQSLGQGPEFLIYFQGTGAADDSGLPNDRFFAVRPEGSVSTLKIQRTERGDSAVYLCASSIMASKETQYFGPGTRLLVL.

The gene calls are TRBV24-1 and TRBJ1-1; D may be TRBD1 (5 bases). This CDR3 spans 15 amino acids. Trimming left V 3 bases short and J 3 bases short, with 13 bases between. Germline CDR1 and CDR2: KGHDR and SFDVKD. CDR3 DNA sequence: TGTGCCACCAGTGATGCGACCTTAGGGGACACTGAAGCTTTCTTT. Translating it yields CATSDATLGDTEAFF.

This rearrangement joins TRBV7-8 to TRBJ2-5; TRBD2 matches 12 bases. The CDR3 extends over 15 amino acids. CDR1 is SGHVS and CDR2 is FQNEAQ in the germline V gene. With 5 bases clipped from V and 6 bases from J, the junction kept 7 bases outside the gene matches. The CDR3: CASSLGLAGQQTQYF. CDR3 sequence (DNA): TGTGCCAGCAGCCTAGGACTAGCGGGGCAGCAGACCCAGTACTTC. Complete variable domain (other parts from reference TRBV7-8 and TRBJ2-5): GAGVSQSPRYKVAKRGQDVALRCDPISGHVSLFWYQQALGQGPEFLTYFQNEAQLDKSGLPSDRFFAERPEGSVSTLKIQRTQQEDSAVYLCASSLGLAGQQTQYFGPGTRLLVL.

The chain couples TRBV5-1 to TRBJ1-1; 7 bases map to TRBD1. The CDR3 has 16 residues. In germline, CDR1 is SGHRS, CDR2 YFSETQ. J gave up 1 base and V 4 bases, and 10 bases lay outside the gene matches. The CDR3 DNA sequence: TGCGCCAGCAGCCCAGGACAGGCATATACGAACACTGAAGCTTTCTTT. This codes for CASSPGQAYTNTEAFF.

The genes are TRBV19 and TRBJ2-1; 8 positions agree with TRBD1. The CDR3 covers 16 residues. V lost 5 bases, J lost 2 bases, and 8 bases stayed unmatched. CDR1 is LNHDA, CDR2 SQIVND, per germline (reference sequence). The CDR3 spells CASSPTGGNPYNEQFF. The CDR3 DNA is TGTGCCAGTAGTCCTACAGGGGGTAACCCCTACAATGAGCAGTTCTTC.

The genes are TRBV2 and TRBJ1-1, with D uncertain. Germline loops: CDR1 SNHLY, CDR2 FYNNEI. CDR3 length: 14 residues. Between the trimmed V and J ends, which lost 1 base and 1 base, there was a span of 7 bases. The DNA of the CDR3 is TGTGCCAGCAGTGAAGTCGGCCCGAACACTGAAGCTTTCTTT. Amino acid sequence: CASSEVGPNTEAFF.

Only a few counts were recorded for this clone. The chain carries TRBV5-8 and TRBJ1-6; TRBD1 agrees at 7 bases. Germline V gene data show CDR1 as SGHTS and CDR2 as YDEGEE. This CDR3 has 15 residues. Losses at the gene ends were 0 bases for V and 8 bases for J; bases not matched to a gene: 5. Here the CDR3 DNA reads TGTGCCAGCAGCTTGGAGGGGGCGCCGGATTCACCCCTCCACTTT. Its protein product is CASSLEGAPDSPLHF. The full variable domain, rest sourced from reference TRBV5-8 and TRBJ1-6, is EAGVTQSPTHLIKTRGQQATLRCSPISGHTSVYWYQQALGLGLQFLLWYDEGEERNRGNFPPRFSGRQFPNYSSELNVNALELEDSALYLCASSLEGAPDSPLHFGNGTRLTVT.

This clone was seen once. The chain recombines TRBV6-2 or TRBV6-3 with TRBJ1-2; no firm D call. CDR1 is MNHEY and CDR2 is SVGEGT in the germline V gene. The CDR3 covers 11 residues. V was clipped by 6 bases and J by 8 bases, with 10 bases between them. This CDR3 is CASSRSGGYTF. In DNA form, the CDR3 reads TGTGCCAGCAGCCGGTCGGGAGGCTACACCTTC.

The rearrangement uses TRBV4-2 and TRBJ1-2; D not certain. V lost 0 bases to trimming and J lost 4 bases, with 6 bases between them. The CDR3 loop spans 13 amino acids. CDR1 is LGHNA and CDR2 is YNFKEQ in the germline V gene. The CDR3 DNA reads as TGTGCCAGCAGCCAAGACCTGGGCTATGGCTACACCTTC. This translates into CASSQDLGYGYTF.

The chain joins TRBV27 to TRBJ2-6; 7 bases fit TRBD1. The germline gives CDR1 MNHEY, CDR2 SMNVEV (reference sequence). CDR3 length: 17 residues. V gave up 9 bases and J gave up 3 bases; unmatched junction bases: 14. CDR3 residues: CASQLQGLRYGANVLTF. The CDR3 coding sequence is TGTGCCAGTCAGTTACAGGGGTTACGCTATGGGGCCAACGTCCTGACTTTC.

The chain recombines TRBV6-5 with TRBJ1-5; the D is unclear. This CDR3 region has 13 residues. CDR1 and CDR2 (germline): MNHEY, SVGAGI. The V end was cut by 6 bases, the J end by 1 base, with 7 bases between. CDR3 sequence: CASRRLSNQPQHF. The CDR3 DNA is TGTGCCAGCAGGAGGTTGAGCAATCAGCCCCAGCATTTT.

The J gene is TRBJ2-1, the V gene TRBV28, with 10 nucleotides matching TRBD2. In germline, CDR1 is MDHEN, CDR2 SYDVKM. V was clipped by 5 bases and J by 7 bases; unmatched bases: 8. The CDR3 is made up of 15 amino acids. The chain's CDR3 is CASSVTAGGRNEQFF. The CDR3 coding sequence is TGTGCCAGCAGTGTAACAGCGGGAGGGCGGAATGAGCAGTTCTTC.

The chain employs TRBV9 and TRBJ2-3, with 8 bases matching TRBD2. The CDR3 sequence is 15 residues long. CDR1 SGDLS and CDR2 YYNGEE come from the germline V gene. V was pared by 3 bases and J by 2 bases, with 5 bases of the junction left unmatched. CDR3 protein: CASSDNGGATDTQYF. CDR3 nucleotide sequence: TGTGCCAGCAGCGATAACGGGGGGGCCACAGATACGCAGTATTTT.

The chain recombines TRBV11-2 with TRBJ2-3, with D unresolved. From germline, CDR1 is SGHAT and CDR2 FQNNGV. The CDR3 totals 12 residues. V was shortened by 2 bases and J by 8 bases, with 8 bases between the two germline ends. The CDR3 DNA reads TGTGCCAGCAGCTTACAAGCGTTTACGCAGTATTTT. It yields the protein CASSLQAFTQYF.

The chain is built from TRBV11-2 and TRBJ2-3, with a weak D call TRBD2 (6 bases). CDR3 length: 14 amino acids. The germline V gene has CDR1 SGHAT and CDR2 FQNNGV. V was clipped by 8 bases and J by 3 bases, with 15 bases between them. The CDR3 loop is CASAGTLLTDTQYF. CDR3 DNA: TGTGCCAGCGCGGGGACTCTCCTTACAGATACGCAGTATTTT. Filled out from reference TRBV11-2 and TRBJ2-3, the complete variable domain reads EAGVAQSPRYKIIEKRQSVAFWCNPISGHATLYWYQQILGQGPKLLIQFQNNGVVDDSQLPKDRFSAERLKGVDSTLKIQPAKLEDSAVYLCASAGTLLTDTQYFGPGTRLTVL.

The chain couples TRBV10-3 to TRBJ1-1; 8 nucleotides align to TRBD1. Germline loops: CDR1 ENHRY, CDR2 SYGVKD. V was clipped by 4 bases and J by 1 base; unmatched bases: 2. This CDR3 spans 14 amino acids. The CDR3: CAISVDRGNTEAFF. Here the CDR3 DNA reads TGTGCCATCAGTGTCGACAGGGGGAACACTGAAGCTTTCTTT.

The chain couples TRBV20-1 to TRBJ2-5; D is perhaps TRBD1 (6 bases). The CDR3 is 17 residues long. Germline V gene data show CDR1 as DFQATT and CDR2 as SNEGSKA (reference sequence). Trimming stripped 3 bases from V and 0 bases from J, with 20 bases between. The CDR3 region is CSASLGAFDLYQETQYF. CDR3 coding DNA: TGCAGTGCTAGTCTGGGGGCCTTTGATTTGTACCAAGAGACCCAGTACTTC.

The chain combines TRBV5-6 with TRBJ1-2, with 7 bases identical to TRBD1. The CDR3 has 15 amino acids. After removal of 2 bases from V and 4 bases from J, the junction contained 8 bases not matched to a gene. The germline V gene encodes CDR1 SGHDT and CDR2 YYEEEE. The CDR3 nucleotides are TGTGCCAGCAGCTTACCGGACAGGCGCTCCTATGGCTACACCTTC. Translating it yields CASSLPDRRSYGYTF.